This section outlines one T cell receptor (beta chain) sequence together with its context. Its antigen is currently unknown. The sample originates from a study of OX40 agonist ivuxolimab in advanced cancers. Study summary: With ivuxolimab, an agonistic anti-OX40 (CD134) antibody, patients were treated. Aged roughly 23 to 90 with a mean of roughly 63 years, they were around 85% male. Study-wide results and caveats: Which antigen the expanded peripheral T cells recognized is unknown.

Assay used: immunoSEQ multiplex PCR; TCRdb lists only in-frame clones, some missing. In the table there are just under 65,000 clones, 75% to 90% of which are singletons. The CDR3 covers 17 residues. The germline V gene has CDR1 MDHEN and CDR2 SYDVKM. J was trimmed by 3 bases and V by 2 bases; bases with no gene match: 5. The clonotype was recovered from an adult with an advanced solid tumor such as melanoma, head and neck, liver or kidney cancer. The sample in question was CD4+ or CD8+ T cells sorted from blood, obtained in a trial of the OX40 agonist ivuxolimab. The chain has TRBV28 and TRBJ2-6, with TRBD1 identical over 9 bases. This CDR3 is CASSLVQGAGGANVLTF. The CDR3 DNA reads as TGTGCCAGCAGTTTAGTACAGGGGGCAGGTGGGGCCAACGTCCTGACTTTC.